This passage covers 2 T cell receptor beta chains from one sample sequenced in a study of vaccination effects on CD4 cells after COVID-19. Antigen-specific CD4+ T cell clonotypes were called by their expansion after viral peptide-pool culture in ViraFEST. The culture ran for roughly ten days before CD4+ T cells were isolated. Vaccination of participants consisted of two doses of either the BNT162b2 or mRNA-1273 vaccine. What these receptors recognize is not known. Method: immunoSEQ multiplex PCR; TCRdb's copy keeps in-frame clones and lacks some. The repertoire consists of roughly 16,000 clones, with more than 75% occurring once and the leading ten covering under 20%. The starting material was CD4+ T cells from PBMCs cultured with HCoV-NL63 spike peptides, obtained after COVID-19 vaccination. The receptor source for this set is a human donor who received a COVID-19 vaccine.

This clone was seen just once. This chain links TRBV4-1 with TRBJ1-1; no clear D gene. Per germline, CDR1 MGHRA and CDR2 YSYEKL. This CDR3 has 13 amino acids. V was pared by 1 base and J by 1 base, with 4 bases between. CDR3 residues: CASSQGGNTEAFF. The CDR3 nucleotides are TGCGCCAGCAGCCAAGGGGGGAACACTGAAGCTTTCTTT.

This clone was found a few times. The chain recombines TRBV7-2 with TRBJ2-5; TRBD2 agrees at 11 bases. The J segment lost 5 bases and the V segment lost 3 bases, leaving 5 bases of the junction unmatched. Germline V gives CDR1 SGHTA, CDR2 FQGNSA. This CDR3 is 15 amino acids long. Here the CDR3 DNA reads TGTGCCAGCAGCTTCGGGCCTAGCGGGGGGGAGACCCAGTACTTC. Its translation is CASSFGPSGGETQYF.